The rows below give T cell receptor beta chains drawn from one sample of a study of technical replicates of blood from a few donors. Assay used: immunoSEQ multiplex PCR; TCRdb lists only in-frame clones, some missing. The sample lists 91,000 or so clones, approximately 95% seen once, with over 0.25% in the top ten. Input material: T cells isolated from PBMCs. The receptors derive from a human donor in good health. Both conserved end residues are part of each CDR3. A D gene is named only where the DNA matches it firmly. Part of the rows lack a size; the others show once, few, many or a class for expanded clones.

CDR3nt	CDR3aa	v_gene	j_gene	abundance	d_gene
TGTGCCAGCATAAACAGCCCGAGGGCCAATGAGCAGTTCTTC	CASINSPRANEQFF	TRBV2	TRBJ2-1	-	-
TGTGCCAGCAGCGTACCAATTGAGGGACTAGCGGGAGGGGAATACAATGAGCAGTTCTTC	CASSVPIEGLAGGEYNEQFF	TRBV9	TRBJ2-1	-	TRBD2
TGCGCCAGCAGCCACCCTGCGGGGGATACTAATGAAAAACTGTTTTTT	CASSHPAGDTNEKLFF	TRBV4-1	TRBJ1-4	-	-
TGTGCCAGCAGCTTAGGGACAGATGGAAACACCATATATTTT	CASSLGTDGNTIYF	TRBV5-4	TRBJ1-3	-	TRBD1
TGTGCCAGCAGCTTAGCGTTAGAATACGAGCAGTACTTC	CASSLALEYEQYF	TRBV11-2	TRBJ2-7	few	-
TGTGCCAGTAACCCTAGACTAGCGGGAGATATAGATACGCAGTATTTT	CASNPRLAGDIDTQYF	TRBV19	TRBJ2-3	-	TRBD2
TGTGCCAGCAGCTTAGGGGCAGCGGGGGGATTCTACGAGCAGTACTTC	CASSLGAAGGFYEQYF	TRBV7-9	TRBJ2-7	-	TRBD2
TGTGCCAGCAGTTTACTTGACAGGGGGGAGGAAAAACTGTTTTTT	CASSLLDRGEEKLFF	TRBV28	TRBJ1-4	-	TRBD1
TGTGCCAGTAGTATAGCAGGGAACCCCTACAATGAGCAGTTCTTC	CASSIAGNPYNEQFF	TRBV19	TRBJ2-1	-	-
TGTGCCAGCAGTCGAGGAGCCTATGGCTACACCTTC	CASSRGAYGYTF	TRBV6-5	TRBJ1-2	-	-
TGTGCCAGCAGCCCCGGACAGGGTCATGGCTACACCTTC	CASSPGQGHGYTF	TRBV5-6	TRBJ1-2	-	TRBD1
TGTGCCAGCAGTGAACTTCAGGGGGAACATGGCTACACCTTC	CASSELQGEHGYTF	TRBV6-1	TRBJ1-2	-	TRBD1
TGTGCCAGCAGCTTAGTGGCCAGCTCCTACGAGCAGTACTTC	CASSLVASSYEQYF	TRBV7-2	TRBJ2-7	-	-
TGTGCCAGCAGCGTAGAGCGGGAGGAGCAGTTCTTC	CASSVEREEQFF	TRBV9	TRBJ2-1	-	TRBD2
TGTGCCAGCAGTTTCGGGACAGGGGTAAACGAGCAGTACTTC	CASSFGTGVNEQYF	TRBV28	TRBJ2-7	-	TRBD1
TGTGCCAGTAGTATAGCAGGGCCAGGGGTGGACGAGCAGTACTTC	CASSIAGPGVDEQYF	TRBV19	TRBJ2-7	-	-
TGTGCCAGCAGCTCCGGACTCACGACCACAGATACGCAGTATTTT	CASSSGLTTTDTQYF	TRBV7-9	TRBJ2-3	-	-
TGTGCCAGTAGGAGTTCAGCGACGAAAATGAACACTGAAGCTTTCTTT	CASRSSATKMNTEAFF	TRBV19	TRBJ1-1	-	-
TGCAGCGTTGATTGGGCCAGGGGGCGTACTGAAGCTTTCTTT	CSVDWARGRTEAFF	TRBV29-1	TRBJ1-1	-	TRBD1
TGTGCCAGCAGCCGCATAGGGGTTCCTGAAGCTTTCTTT	CASSRIGVPEAFF	TRBV25-1	TRBJ1-1	-	-
TGTGCCAGCAGTTTCCCAGGAGGGTCAGAGACCCAGTACTTC	CASSFPGGSETQYF	TRBV28	TRBJ2-5	-	-
TGTGCCAGCAGTGAATTGGGGCTTAGGGCTGAAGCTTTCTTT	CASSELGLRAEAFF	TRBV25-1	TRBJ1-1	-	-
TGTGCCAGCAGCCCCGGGGGGTATTCAGATACGCAGTATTTT	CASSPGGYSDTQYF	TRBV5-6	TRBJ2-3	-	TRBD2
TGCGCCAGCACCTTGAACACAGGGGAGCCCTATGGCTACACCTTC	CASTLNTGEPYGYTF	TRBV5-1	TRBJ1-2	-	TRBD1
TGTGCCAGCAGCTTTTTTCGAGAATCTCCCCTCCACTTT	CASSFFRESPLHF	TRBV7-2	TRBJ1-6	-	-
TGTGCCAGTAGTATATCCCAGACTGCAACTAATGAAAAACTGTTTTTT	CASSISQTATNEKLFF	TRBV19	TRBJ1-4	-	-
TGCAGCGTTGAAGTAACACAGGGATACTATGGCTACACCTTC	CSVEVTQGYYGYTF	TRBV29-1	TRBJ1-2	-	-
TGTGCCAGCAGCGAAGCTAGGGGGGGAGAGACCCAGTACTTC	CASSEARGGETQYF	TRBV7-9	TRBJ2-5	-	-
TGTGCCAGTATGGCGTTGGCCCAGGGGAAATACGAGCAGTACTTC	CASMALAQGKYEQYF	TRBV19	TRBJ2-7	-	-
TGCGCCAGCAGCCCGGGGACAGTCTACAATGAGCAGTTCTTC	CASSPGTVYNEQFF	TRBV5-1	TRBJ2-1	-	TRBD1
TGTGCCAGCAGCTTAGCGGGATATGGGACAACCTTACCCGAGCAGTACTTC	CASSLAGYGTTLPEQYF	TRBV7-6	TRBJ2-7	-	-
TGTGCCAGCTCACCCGGGACAGCCTCTGGGGCCAACGTCCTGACTTTC	CASSPGTASGANVLTF	TRBV18	TRBJ2-6	-	TRBD1
TGTGCCAGCAGTGATCACAGAGCCTACAATGAGCAGTTCTTC	CASSDHRAYNEQFF	TRBV25-1	TRBJ2-1	-	-
TGTGCCAGTAGTACTGGACAGGGCGAAAACATTCAGTACTTC	CASSTGQGENIQYF	TRBV19	TRBJ2-4	-	TRBD1
TGCGCCAGCAGCGGGGGGTTATACGAGCAGTACTTC	CASSGGLYEQYF	TRBV5-1	TRBJ2-7	once	-
TGTGCCAGCAGCTATGTCCGGGACAGTTTC	CASSYVRDSF	TRBV5-8	TRBJ1-2	-	TRBD1
TGTGCCTGGAGTCGAGCTCAAGAGACCCAGTACTTC	CAWSRAQETQYF	TRBV30	TRBJ2-5	once	-
TGCGCCAGCAGTGAGACTCAGGGGGGAACTGAAGCTTTCTTT	CASSETQGGTEAFF	TRBV10-2	TRBJ1-1	-	TRBD1
TGTGCCAGCAGCTTAGCCCTCGAGACCCAGTACTTC	CASSLALETQYF	TRBV7-9	TRBJ2-5	-	-
TGTGCCAGCAGCTTCAGGGTAGAAGGCGAGCAGTACTTC	CASSFRVEGEQYF	TRBV5-6	TRBJ2-7	-	-
TGCGCCAGCAGCCAAGATCCCAGTTCCGAGCAGTACTTC	CASSQDPSSEQYF	TRBV4-1	TRBJ2-7	once	-
TGCGCCAGCAGCTCGGCCGTGTTGACAGGGCGGAACACCGGGGAGCTGTTTTTT	CASSSAVLTGRNTGELFF	TRBV5-1	TRBJ2-2	-	TRBD1
TGCGCCAGCAGCCAAATAGGTGGTGTGGCGGGATCCACAGATACGCAGTATTTT	CASSQIGGVAGSTDTQYF	TRBV4-1	TRBJ2-3	-	-
TGTGCCAGCAGCCCCTGGGGGGAGTACAATGAGCAGTTCTTC	CASSPWGEYNEQFF	TRBV11-2	TRBJ2-1	-	-
TGCGCCAGCGGGACCGGGGGCGAGCAGTACTTC	CASGTGGEQYF	TRBV4-1	TRBJ2-7	-	-
TGCGCCAGCAGCACCGCGACAGGGTTGGTCTATGGCTACACCTTC	CASSTATGLVYGYTF	TRBV4-1	TRBJ1-2	-	TRBD1